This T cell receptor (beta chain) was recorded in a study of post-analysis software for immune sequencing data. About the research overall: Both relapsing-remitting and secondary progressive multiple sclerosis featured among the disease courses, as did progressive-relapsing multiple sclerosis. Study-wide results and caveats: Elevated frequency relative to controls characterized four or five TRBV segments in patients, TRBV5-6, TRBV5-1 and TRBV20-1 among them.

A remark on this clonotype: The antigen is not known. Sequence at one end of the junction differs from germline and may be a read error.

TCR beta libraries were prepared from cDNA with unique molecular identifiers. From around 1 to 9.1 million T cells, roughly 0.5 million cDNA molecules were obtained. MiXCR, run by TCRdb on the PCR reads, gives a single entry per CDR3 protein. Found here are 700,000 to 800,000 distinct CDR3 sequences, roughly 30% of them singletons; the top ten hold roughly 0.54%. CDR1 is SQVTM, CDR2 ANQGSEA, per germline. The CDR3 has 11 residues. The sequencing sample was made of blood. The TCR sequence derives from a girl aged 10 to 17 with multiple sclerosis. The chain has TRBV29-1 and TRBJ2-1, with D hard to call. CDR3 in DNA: TGCAACGTTGAGCTTTACAATGAGCAGTTCTTC. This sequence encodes CNVELYNEQFF.